This T cell receptor (beta chain) emerged from a study of Tregs in tolerant kidney transplant recipients. Mixed chimerism was transient after nonmyeloablative marrow transplants from related graft donors. The ends were cut back, 2 bases at V and 1 base at J, with 13 bases in the middle. Germline V CDR1 and CDR2: KGHSH, LQKENI. The CDR3 covers 16 residues. Measured with immunoSEQ multiplex PCR; TCRdb has only the in-frame clones, and not every one. In the table there are about 90,000 clones, roughly 93% of which are singletons. General observations from the study: The most relevant donor-specific Treg TCRbeta repertoire apparently came from expansion with activated donor B cells.

A remark on this clone: The antigen is unknown.

The genes are TRBV18 and TRBJ2-3; D may be TRBD2 (6 bases). The material sequenced was CD4+ T cells from blood (PBMCs), taken 12 months after the transplant. This clonotype originated in a human patient who received a combined kidney and bone marrow transplant. A subset of T cells may come from the graft donor. The DNA of the CDR3 is TGTGCCAGCTCACCAGTTAACGGGGGAGGCACAGATACGCAGTATTTT. It translates to CASSPVNGGGTDTQYF. Variable domain in full (rest from reference TRBV18 and TRBJ2-3): NAGVMQNPRHLVRRRGQEARLRCSPMKGHSHVYWYRQLPEEGLKFMVYLQKENIIDESGMPKERFSAEFPKEGPSILRIQQVVRGDSAAYFCASSPVNGGGTDTQYFGPGTRLTVL.